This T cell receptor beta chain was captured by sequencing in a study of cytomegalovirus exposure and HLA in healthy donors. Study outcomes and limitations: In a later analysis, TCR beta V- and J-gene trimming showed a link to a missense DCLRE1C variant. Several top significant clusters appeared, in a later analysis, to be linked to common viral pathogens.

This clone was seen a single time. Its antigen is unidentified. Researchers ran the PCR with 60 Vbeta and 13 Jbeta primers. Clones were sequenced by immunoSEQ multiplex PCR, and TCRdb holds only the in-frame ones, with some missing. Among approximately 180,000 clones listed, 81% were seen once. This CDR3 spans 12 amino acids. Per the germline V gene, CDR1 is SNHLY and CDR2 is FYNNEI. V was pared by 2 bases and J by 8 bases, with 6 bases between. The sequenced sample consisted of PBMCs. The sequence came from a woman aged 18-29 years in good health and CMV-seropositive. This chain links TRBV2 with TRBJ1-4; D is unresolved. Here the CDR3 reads CASSELREKLFF. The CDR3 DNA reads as TGTGCCAGCAGTGAACTCAGGGAAAAACTGTTTTTT.